One and the same sample provided the 20 T cell receptor beta chains below, sequenced in a study of CD8+ T cells in alopecia areata. Treatment in this sample: oral pan-JAK inhibitor, 5-10 mg twice daily. RNA was extracted and reverse transcribed into cDNA as the sequencing template. Repertoires were generated with immunoSEQ multiplex PCR, while TCRdb's copy carries only in-frame clones and drops some. The sample yields 200,000 to 250,000 clones, around two fifths seen once. The specimen comprised CD4+ T cells sorted from blood, sampled at roughly week 30, from a patient treated with tofacitinib. These receptors were obtained from a human donor with alopecia areata.

The gene calls are TRBV9 and TRBJ2-5; no clear D gene. V shed 0 bases and J shed 5 bases, with 8 bases lying between them. CDR1 SGDLS and CDR2 YYNGEE come from the germline V gene. The CDR3 has 13 residues. The CDR3 is CASSVALGETQYF. The DNA of the CDR3 is TGTGCCAGCAGCGTAGCTCTAGGGGAGACCCAGTACTTC.

This clone was seen only a few times. This rearrangement joins TRBV11-2 to TRBJ2-3; tentative D call: TRBD1 (6 bases). CDR1 and CDR2 from the germline V gene are SGHAT and FQNNGV. Trimming pared 5 bases from V and 0 bases from J, leaving 12 bases between. The CDR3 sequence is 15 residues long. The CDR3 sequence: CASSPRTASTDTQYF. CDR3 nucleotides: TGTGCCAGCAGCCCCCGGACAGCTAGCACAGATACGCAGTATTTT. Combining the CDR3 with reference TRBV11-2 and TRBJ2-3 gives the whole variable domain EAGVAQSPRYKIIEKRQSVAFWCNPISGHATLYWYQQILGQGPKLLIQFQNNGVVDDSQLPKDRFSAERLKGVDSTLKIQPAKLEDSAVYLCASSPRTASTDTQYFGPGTRLTVL.

This clone was detected only a few times. CDR3 nucleotide sequence: TGTGCCAGCAGGACCCTATCCTACGAGCAGTACTTC. Amino acids: CASRTLSYEQYF. The V gene is TRBV2, the J gene TRBJ2-7; D gene unclear. V lost 6 bases to trimming and J lost 1 base, with 7 bases between them. The V gene's germline CDR1 is SNHLY and CDR2 FYNNEI. The CDR3 loop spans 12 amino acids.

This chain links TRBV6-5 with TRBJ1-2; perhaps TRBD1 as D (5 bases). V was pared by 3 bases and J by 3 bases, with 11 bases between. This CDR3 has 14 amino acids. Germline loops: CDR1 MNHEY, CDR2 SVGAGI. DNA for the CDR3: TGTGCCAGCAGTTATGAGGGGACGGACTATGGCTACACCTTC. It encodes CASSYEGTDYGYTF.

V gene TRBV6-1 combines with J gene TRBJ1-5, with a possible D match to TRBD1 (6 bases). The CDR3 totals 14 residues. Trimming removed 6 bases at V and 5 bases at J, with 14 bases between. The germline gives CDR1 MNHNS, CDR2 SASEGT. The CDR3 reads CASREGGYDQPQHF. The CDR3 nucleotides are TGTGCCAGCAGGGAGGGGGGATACGATCAGCCCCAGCATTTT.

The genes are TRBV11-2 and TRBJ1-2; TRBD1 matches at 10 bases. The CDR3 length is 17 residues. Germline V CDR1 and CDR2: SGHAT, FQNNGV. Trimming at V came to 5 bases and at J to 2 bases, leaving 11 bases not matched to a gene. CDR3 sequence: CASSPPTGGRWNYGYTF. CDR3 DNA sequence: TGTGCCAGCAGCCCCCCGACAGGGGGCAGATGGAACTATGGCTACACCTTC.

This clone was seen a few times. V gene TRBV29-1 combines with J gene TRBJ2-7, with 10 bases lining up with TRBD1. Germline V gene sequence: CDR1 SQVTM, CDR2 ANQGSEA. V shed 7 bases and J 2 bases; nucleotides not matched to a gene: 2. There are 12 residues in the CDR3. CDR3 in amino acids: CSGGQGTYEQYF. CDR3 bases: TGCAGCGGGGGACAGGGGACCTACGAGCAGTACTTC.

V gene TRBV20-1 combines with J gene TRBJ1-2, with D possibly matching TRBD1 (5 bases). This CDR3 region has 11 residues. Trimming left V 3 bases short and J 6 bases short, with 8 bases between. CDR1 and CDR2 from the germline V gene are DFQATT and SNEGSKA (reference sequence). CDR3: CSASFRDGYTF. Here the CDR3 DNA reads TGCAGTGCTAGTTTCAGGGATGGCTACACCTTC.

The rearrangement joins TRBV25-1 to TRBJ1-4; 7 bases fit TRBD1. CDR1 and CDR2 from the germline V gene are MGHDK and SYGVNS. Germline trimming cut 2 bases from V and 8 bases from J; bases unmatched to any gene: 5. The CDR3 sequence is 14 residues long. The CDR3: CASSEGQGGEKLFF. For the CDR3, the DNA is TGTGCCAGCAGTGAAGGGCAGGGGGGCGAAAAACTGTTTTTT.

The chain employs TRBV20-1 and TRBJ1-2; D perhaps matches TRBD1 (6 bases). The length of the CDR3 is 11 residues. CDR1 is DFQATT and CDR2 is SNEGSKA in the germline V gene (reference sequence). Trimming took 6 bases from V and 8 from J, leaving 13 bases between them. For the CDR3, the DNA is TGCAGTGCACCCTACAGGGTCGGCTACACCTTC. Translation gives CSAPYRVGYTF.

Turning to this clone: Different DNA sequences within this sample yield the same CDR3. The chain joins TRBV18 to TRBJ1-1; D might be TRBD1 (6 bases). Germline assignment: CDR1 KGHSH and CDR2 LQKENI. The V end was cut by 2 bases, the J end by 1 base, with 8 bases between. The CDR3 has 14 amino acids. CDR3 protein: CASSPRTENTEAFF. CDR3 DNA sequence: TGTGCCAGCTCACCAAGGACAGAGAACACTGAAGCTTTCTTT.

V gene TRBV4-2 combines with J gene TRBJ2-4; D may be TRBD2 (6 bases). Trimming removed 3 bases at V and 8 bases at J, with 14 bases between. Germline V gene lookup returns CDR1 LGHNA and CDR2 YNFKEQ. CDR3 length: 14 residues. The chain's CDR3 is CASSQPATGDIQYF. Here the CDR3 DNA reads TGTGCCAGCAGCCAGCCAGCCACGGGGGACATTCAGTACTTC.

This clone has only a few counts. Here the CDR3 reads CSVDYTGATDTQYF. The CDR3 DNA sequence: TGCAGCGTTGATTATACCGGGGCCACAGATACGCAGTATTTT. The V call is TRBV29-1, the J call TRBJ2-3; D may be TRBD1 or TRBD2 (5 bases each). The V end was cut by 3 bases, the J end by 2 bases, with 12 bases between. The CDR3 extends over 14 amino acids. Germline V lookup: CDR1 SQVTM, CDR2 ANQGSEA.

This rearrangement joins TRBV6-5 to TRBJ2-7; 7 bases are a match to TRBD2. Looked up from germline, CDR1 is MNHEY and CDR2 is SVGAGI. V dropped 8 bases and J dropped 2; count of bases not matched to a gene: 9. The CDR3 has 14 amino acids. The CDR3 region has the DNA TGTGCCAGCCGACGGGAGGCGGGCGCCTACGAGCAGTACTTC. It codes for CASRREAGAYEQYF.

The V call is TRBV19, the J call TRBJ2-7, with D perhaps TRBD2 (5 bases). This CDR3 comprises 14 residues. The germline V gene has CDR1 LNHDA and CDR2 SQIVND (reference sequence). V dropped 5 bases and J dropped 2 bases, with 13 bases sitting between them. The CDR3 loop reads CASSPQDGAYEQYF. For the CDR3, the DNA is TGTGCCAGTAGTCCCCAGGACGGGGCCTACGAGCAGTACTTC.

This clone was detected only a few times. The rearrangement links TRBV18 to TRBJ2-1; D may match TRBD1 or TRBD2 (5 bases each). Germline V gene data show CDR1 as KGHSH and CDR2 as LQKENI. Trimming pared 3 bases from V and 4 bases from J, leaving 16 bases between. The CDR3 covers 16 residues. The CDR3 reads CASSPSRGAQYNEQFF. In DNA form, the CDR3 reads TGTGCCAGCTCACCCTCTCGAGGGGCGCAGTACAATGAGCAGTTCTTC.

There are a few counts of this clone. The chain carries TRBV29-1 and TRBJ2-7, with 9 nucleotides matching TRBD1. Losses at the gene ends were 6 bases for V and 3 bases for J; bases not matched to a gene: 12. Germline loops: CDR1 SQVTM, CDR2 ANQGSEA. The CDR3 spans 15 residues. The CDR3 loop reads CSVPPGQGYRYEQYF. As DNA, the CDR3 is TGCAGCGTCCCCCCCGGACAGGGGTACCGCTACGAGCAGTACTTC.

The chain links TRBV2 to TRBJ2-7; D possibly corresponds to TRBD1 (5 bases). CDR1 SNHLY and CDR2 FYNNEI come from the germline V gene. The CDR3 is 14 amino acids. With 9 bases removed from V and 1 base from J, the gap between germline ends came to 16 bases. CDR3 loop: CASMPTEVSYEQYF. The CDR3 bases are TGTGCCAGTATGCCGACAGAGGTTTCCTACGAGCAGTACTTC. Variable domain in full (rest from reference TRBV2 and TRBJ2-7): EPEVTQTPSHQVTQMGQEVILRCVPISNHLYFYWYRQILGQKVEFLVSFYNNEISEKSEIFDDQFSVERPDGSNFTLKIRSTKLEDSAMYFCASMPTEVSYEQYFGPGTRLTVT.

The chain has TRBV10-2 and TRBJ2-7, with TRBD1 identical over 8 bases. CDR1 is WSHSY, CDR2 SAAADI, per germline. The CDR3 covers 13 residues. V lost 4 bases to trimming and J lost 5 bases; unmatched junction nucleotides: 4. The CDR3 nucleotides are TGCGCCAGCAGTGTGAACAGGGGGAACGAGCAGTACTTC. Its protein product is CASSVNRGNEQYF.

The chain is built from TRBV2 and TRBJ1-5; a possible D gene is TRBD1 (6 bases). Germline-derived CDR1 and CDR2 are SNHLY and FYNNEI. Between the trimmed V and J ends, which lost 5 bases and 12 bases, there was a span of 11 bases. This CDR3 has 11 amino acids. CDR3 protein: CASSLKGGQHF. The CDR3 bases are TGTGCCAGCAGTCTCAAAGGGGGCCAGCATTTT.